The 25 T cell receptor beta chains given below trace back to one sample, sequenced in a study of blood T cell repertoires in COVID-19. Using immunoSEQ multiplex PCR, the repertoire was profiled, and TCRdb retains in-frame clones only, with some absent. Counted here are more than 200,000 clones, roughly 85% occurring once; the ten biggest clones make up more than 10%. The sequenced sample consisted of PBMCs or T cells enriched from blood (not recorded which). The receptors derive from a man aged 25-45 years who had recovered from COVID-19.

This chain links TRBV10-1 with TRBJ2-6; 11 nucleotides line up with TRBD1. This CDR3 is built from 18 residues. Germline V gene data show CDR1 as WNHNN and CDR2 as SYGVQD (reference sequence). With V trimmed by 6 bases and J by 1 base, 8 bases remained unmatched. CDR3 DNA: TGCGCCAGCAGCCCTGACCGGGACAGGGGGTCTGGGGCCAACGTCCTGACTTTC. It is translated as CASSPDRDRGSGANVLTF.

This clone was counted a few times. This rearrangement joins TRBV15 to TRBJ1-3; no reliable D call. Deletions cut 8 bases from V and 8 bases from J, with 19 bases between. Germline lookup yields CDR1 LNHNV and CDR2 YYDKDF (reference sequence). The CDR3 spans 14 residues. DNA for the CDR3: TGTGCCACCTCTTTATTGAGGGATTCAGACACCATATATTTT. Translating gives CATSLLRDSDTIYF. The variable domain in full, with the rest retrieved from reference TRBV15 and TRBJ1-3, is DAMVIQNPRYQVTQFGKPVTLSCSQTLNHNVMYWYQQKSSQAPKLLFHYYDKDFNNEADTPDNFQSRRPNTSFCFLDIRSPGLGDTAMYLCATSLLRDSDTIYFGEGSWLTVV.

This clone appeared a few times. V is TRBV4-3 and J is TRBJ1-4; D is uncertain. This CDR3 contains 15 residues. Germline V lookup: CDR1 LGHNA, CDR2 YSLEER. V was trimmed by 2 bases and J by 8 bases, leaving 15 bases between them. The CDR3 bases are TGCGCCAGCAGCCAAACGGGAGGGCTGTACGAAAAACTGTTTTTT. This codes for CASSQTGGLYEKLFF.

This rearrangement joins TRBV28 to TRBJ1-1; D perhaps matches TRBD1 (5 bases). The CDR3 length is 13 residues. Trimming took 6 bases from V and 5 from J, leaving 13 bases between them. In germline, CDR1 is MDHEN, CDR2 SYDVKM. This chain's CDR3 is CASSPGGGTEAFF. DNA of the CDR3: TGTGCCAGCAGCCCCGGGGGTGGGACTGAAGCTTTCTTT.

For this clone: Other DNA sequences of this sample code for an identical CDR3. The chain carries TRBV7-9 and TRBJ1-6; a weak D match, TRBD1 (6 bases). The CDR3 runs to 14 residues. The V gene lost 1 base and the J gene lost 10 bases, with 11 bases spanning the gap. The germline CDR1 and CDR2 sequences are SEHNR and FQNEAQ (reference sequence). CDR3 DNA sequence: TGTGCCAGCAGCTTAGTACAGGGAAACTCACCCCTCCACTTT. It yields the protein CASSLVQGNSPLHF.

This clone was observed a handful of times. The chain joins TRBV30 to TRBJ1-6; 8 bases are a match to TRBD1. Germline V lookup: CDR1 GTSNPN, CDR2 SVGIG (reference sequence). The CDR3 has 14 amino acids. This chain's CDR3 is CAQTQGAGGSPLHF. For the CDR3, the DNA is TGTGCTCAAACCCAGGGGGCAGGGGGTTCACCCCTCCACTTT.

The chain recombines TRBV19 with TRBJ1-2, with 7 nucleotides matching TRBD1. Germline CDR1 LNHDA, CDR2 SQIVND (reference sequence). Germline trimming cut 6 bases from V and 1 base from J; bases unmatched to any gene: 5. CDR3 length equals 14 residues. In nucleotides, the CDR3 is TGTGCCAGTAGGAACAGGGGAATTAACTATGGCTACACCTTC. It encodes CASRNRGINYGYTF.

The J gene is TRBJ1-2, the V gene TRBV9; D is uncertain. The CDR3 runs to 12 residues. Trimming left V 4 bases short and J 8 bases short, with 12 bases between. From germline, CDR1 is SGDLS and CDR2 YYNGEE. CDR3 protein: CASSPVSWGYTF. CDR3 coding DNA: TGTGCCAGCAGCCCGGTGAGTTGGGGCTACACCTTC.

In DNA, the CDR3 is TGTGCCAGCAGCTTAGGAGGTTTTGGAAACACCATATATTTT. This sequence encodes CASSLGGFGNTIYF. The rearrangement uses TRBV7-6 and TRBJ1-3; D remains unclear. V was cut by 1 base and J by 3 bases, with 7 bases left in between. Germline CDR1 and CDR2: SGHVS and FNYEAQ. The CDR3 consists of 14 residues.

The J gene is TRBJ1-2, the V gene TRBV27; 8 bases match TRBD1. The CDR3 spans 14 residues. V shed 5 bases, J shed 6 bases, and the junction held 8 bases outside the gene matches. Germline assignment: CDR1 MNHEY and CDR2 SMNVEV (reference sequence). Here the CDR3 DNA reads TGTGCCAGCAGTATGACAGGGGCGAGGGATGGCTACACCTTC. Translating it yields CASSMTGARDGYTF.

V usage is TRBV4-3 and J usage is TRBJ2-3; unclear D gene. The CDR3 extends over 13 amino acids. With 3 bases removed from V and 4 bases from J, the gap between germline ends came to 8 bases. Germline CDR1 is LGHNA and CDR2 is YSLEER. In DNA, the CDR3 is TGCGCCAGCAGCCAGAATTCGGCAGATACGCAGTATTTT. Encoded protein: CASSQNSADTQYF.

The rearrangement uses TRBV11-1 and TRBJ2-7, with D hard to call. The CDR3 is 15 amino acids. Between the trimmed V and J ends, which lost 5 bases and 0 bases, there was a span of 14 bases. Germline V gene data show CDR1 as SGHAT and CDR2 as FQDESV (reference sequence). The CDR3 sequence: CASSRDNSFSYEQYF. The CDR3 nucleotides are TGTGCCAGCAGCAGAGACAATTCTTTCTCCTACGAGCAGTACTTC.

This chain connects TRBV29-1 to TRBJ2-7, with 10 bases lining up with TRBD2. CDR1 and CDR2 from the germline V gene are SQVTM and ANQGSEA. This CDR3 has 14 residues. J gave up 1 base and V 5 bases, and 5 bases lay outside the gene matches. This CDR3 is CSVSGTSASYEQYF. Written as DNA, the CDR3 is TGCAGCGTTTCCGGGACTAGCGCATCCTACGAGCAGTACTTC.

The chain is built from TRBV30 and TRBJ2-5; 7 bases line up with TRBD1. Germline V CDR1 and CDR2: GTSNPN, SVGIG (reference sequence). The CDR3 covers 14 residues. V dropped 8 bases and J dropped 5; count of bases not matched to a gene: 14. The CDR3 spells CARKGSGGMETQYF. The CDR3 DNA is TGTGCCCGGAAGGGGTCAGGGGGTATGGAGACCCAGTACTTC.

The chain links TRBV6-5 to TRBJ2-2; D may be TRBD1 (5 bases). Germline V CDR1 and CDR2: MNHEY, SVGAGI. The CDR3 runs to 15 residues. The V end lost 10 bases, the J end lost 9 bases, and 24 bases lay between the germline ends. The DNA of the CDR3 is TGTGCCATCTCGACTTTTACAGGAGTGGGTCGGGAGCTGTTTTTT. Protein sequence: CAISTFTGVGRELFF.

The chain couples TRBV6-5 to TRBJ1-2; TRBD1 is a possible D gene (5 bases). The CDR3 extends over 16 amino acids. V lost 0 bases and J lost 2, with 13 bases in between. The V gene's germline CDR1 is MNHEY and CDR2 SVGAGI. In DNA, the CDR3 is TGTGCCAGCAGTTACTCAGGGCAGGGTCCCAACTATGGCTACACCTTC. Translated: CASSYSGQGPNYGYTF.

This clone showed up just once. CDR3 amino acids: CASSQARDYTF. The CDR3 DNA sequence: TGTGCCAGCAGCCAAGCCCGGGACTACACCTTC. J is TRBJ1-2 and V is TRBV3-1 (or the pseudogene TRBV3-2); no clear D. CDR1 and CDR2 (germline): LGHDT, YNNKEL (reference sequence). V lost 1 base, J lost 10 bases, and 7 bases lay in between. CDR3 length: 11 amino acids.

The chain carries TRBV7-9 and TRBJ1-1; 8 nucleotides match TRBD1. J was trimmed by 6 bases and V by 5 bases; bases with no gene match: 5. Germline values: CDR1 SEHNR, CDR2 FQNEAQ (reference sequence). The CDR3 runs 13 residues. The CDR3 spells CASSGTGLSEAFF. The CDR3 region has the DNA TGTGCCAGCAGCGGGACAGGTCTCTCTGAAGCTTTCTTT.

The chain joins TRBV19 to TRBJ2-7, with TRBD2 identical over 7 bases. CDR1 is LNHDA, CDR2 SQIVND, per germline (reference sequence). Trimming removed 9 bases from V and 7 bases from J; junction bases left unmatched: 15. There are 14 residues in the CDR3. The CDR3 region has the DNA TGTGCCAGCAAAAAGACGGGGGAGGGCCAGGAGCAGTACTTC. This gives the protein CASKKTGEGQEQYF. Full variable domain (outside the CDR3, taken from reference TRBV19 and TRBJ2-7): DGGITQSPKYLFRKEGQNVTLSCEQNLNHDAMYWYRQDPGQGLRLIYYSQIVNDFQKGDIAEGYSVSREKKESFPLTVTSAQKNPTAFYLCASKKTGEGQEQYFGPGTRLTVT.

The chain couples TRBV4-2 to TRBJ1-1, with no clear D. The V gene lost 0 bases and the J gene lost 6 bases, with 17 bases spanning the gap. Germline V lookup: CDR1 LGHNA, CDR2 YNFKEQ. This CDR3 has 16 amino acids. This chain's CDR3 is CASSQDPGNLGAEAFF. The CDR3 DNA sequence: TGTGCCAGCAGCCAAGACCCCGGGAACTTAGGCGCTGAAGCTTTCTTT.

The chain combines TRBV4-1 with TRBJ2-1, with a tentative D call TRBD2 (5 bases). Germline V gene sequence: CDR1 MGHRA, CDR2 YSYEKL. The CDR3 runs 16 residues. V was cut by 1 base and J by 0 bases, with 10 bases left in between. The chain's CDR3 is CASSQGAGSSYNEQFF. CDR3 DNA sequence: TGCGCCAGCAGCCAAGGGGCGGGTAGCTCCTACAATGAGCAGTTCTTC.

The rearrangement uses TRBV2 and TRBJ2-3; 8 bases map to TRBD2. Germline V gene sequence: CDR1 SNHLY, CDR2 FYNNEI. The CDR3 is made up of 14 amino acids. V trimming: 8 bases; J trimming: 5 bases; junction bases outside the gene matches: 9. In nucleotides, the CDR3 is TGTGCCAGCGGACGGACTAGCCGGGAAGATACGCAGTATTTT. Its protein is CASGRTSREDTQYF. The full variable domain, its missing parts supplied by reference TRBV2 and TRBJ2-3, is EPEVTQTPSHQVTQMGQEVILRCVPISNHLYFYWYRQILGQKVEFLVSFYNNEISEKSEIFDDQFSVERPDGSNFTLKIRSTKLEDSAMYFCASGRTSREDTQYFGPGTRLTVL.

The genes are TRBV7-6 and TRBJ2-7; D perhaps matches TRBD1 (6 bases). The V end was cut by 1 base, the J end by 0 bases, with 10 bases between. Germline loops: CDR1 SGHVS, CDR2 FNYEAQ. There are 15 residues in the CDR3. CDR3 region: CASSLVQGPSYEQYF. In DNA form, the CDR3 reads TGTGCCAGCAGCTTAGTTCAGGGGCCCTCCTACGAGCAGTACTTC.

This chain uses TRBV9 with TRBJ2-7; the match to TRBD2 covers 9 bases. The trim removed 4 bases at V and 4 bases at J, leaving 15 bases unmatched. This CDR3 has 17 amino acids. Germline V gene sequence: CDR1 SGDLS, CDR2 YYNGEE. The DNA of the CDR3 is TGTGCCAGCAGCTCATCCCCAGGTGCGGGGGGGTGGTACGAGCAGTACTTC. It translates to CASSSSPGAGGWYEQYF.

This chain joins TRBV9 and TRBJ1-5, with 7 bases aligning to TRBD1. The CDR3 contains 15 residues. V lost 2 bases, J lost 2 bases, and 4 bases stayed unmatched. From germline, CDR1 is SGDLS and CDR2 YYNGEE. In DNA form, the CDR3 reads TGTGCCAGCAGCGTCCAGGGGGATGGCAATCAGCCCCAGCATTTT. This gives the protein CASSVQGDGNQPQHF.